Below are 7 T cell receptor beta chains sequenced from a single sample in a study of human T cells and chemical hapten exposure. TCRdb reprocessed the RACE reads via MiXCR and lists one record per CDR3 protein. The table includes some 89,000 distinct CDR3 sequences, roughly a tenth detected once. Time point here: patch test 2, 6 weeks after DPC sensitization. Treatment denoted: therapeutic diphenylcyclopropenone sensitization with weekly scalp DPC. Here the sequenced sample was whole blood, taken in connection with sensitization to the hapten diphenylcyclopropenone (DPC). These receptors were collected from a woman between 25 and 40 years old with alopecia areata. Some clones in this sample may be carry-over from other donors' samples.

This clonotype came up many times. A read error is likely, as this CDR3 ends without the conserved phenylalanine or tryptophan. No DNA is shown, since the ends of the CDR3 on it are uncertain; the CDR3 is the one TCRdb lists. The V gene is TRBV21-1, the J gene TRBJ2-7; the table's D gene call, TRBD1, was not cross checked with the DNA. TRBV21-1 is designated a pseudogene. The CDR3 spans 11 residues, counting both ends. CDR3: CASSSGTLVFL.

In this sample, this clonotype turned up many times. The genes are TRBV19 and TRBJ1-2; possibly TRBD1 for D (6 bases). Per the germline V gene, CDR1 is LNHDA and CDR2 is SQIVND (reference sequence). The V gene lost 5 bases and the J gene lost 0 bases, with 13 bases spanning the gap. The CDR3 has 15 residues. The CDR3 loop is CASSDRQAANYGYTF. Written as DNA, the CDR3 is TGTGCCAGTAGTGACCGACAGGCTGCTAACTATGGCTACACCTTC.

This clonotype was found many times. The V gene is TRBV12-3 or TRBV12-4, the J gene TRBJ1-3; 10 bases are shared with TRBD1. This CDR3 comprises 15 residues. The V gene end was trimmed by 6 bases and the J gene end by 4 bases; junction bases not matched to a gene: 6. CDR3 sequence (DNA): TGTGCCAGCAGAACGACAGGGGGCGGCGGAAACACCATATATTTT. This gives the protein CASRTTGGGGNTIYF.

This clonotype was counted between two and nine times. The gene calls are TRBV21-1 and TRBJ2-4; TRBD1, as called in the table, went unchecked against the DNA. TRBV21-1 is recorded as a pseudogene. This CDR3 is built from 17 residues. CDR3 amino acids: CASSKGRGSLAKNIQYF. DNA for the CDR3: TGTGCCAGCAGCAAGGGGCGGGGCTCGCTAGCCAAAAACATTCAGTACTTC.

This sequence joins TRBV9 and TRBJ2-5, with D possibly being TRBD2 (6 bases). Germline V gene data show CDR1 as SGDLS and CDR2 as YYNGEE. The CDR3 is 14 residues long. Deletions cut 4 bases from V and 3 bases from J, with 13 bases between. The CDR3 is CASSPEASEETQYF. In DNA form, the CDR3 reads TGTGCCAGCAGCCCGGAGGCTAGCGAAGAGACCCAGTACTTC.

The chain has TRBV9 and TRBJ1-6, with 7 positions matching TRBD1. This CDR3 contains 14 residues. V shed 3 bases and J 9 bases; nucleotides not matched to a gene: 6. The germline gives CDR1 SGDLS, CDR2 YYNGEE. The CDR3 reads CASSETGSSSPLHF. CDR3 coding DNA: TGTGCCAGCAGCGAGACAGGGTCTAGTTCACCCCTCCACTTT.

This clonotype appeared many times. The chain uses TRBV3-2 and TRBJ1-1; the D call TRBD1 from the table was never checked on the DNA. TRBV3-2 is given as a pseudogene. The CDR3 has 16 residues. The CDR3 DNA is TGTGCCAGCAGCCAAGACAGATCGAAACAGGTCGCTGAAGCTTTCTTT. It specifies CASSQDRSKQVAEAFF.